The present T cell receptor (beta chain) was sequenced within a study of patients and donors after allogeneic stem cell transplantation. Germline V lookup: CDR1 SGDLS, CDR2 YYNGEE. The CDR3 has 13 residues. Trimming took off 0 bases at V and 4 bases at J, with 7 bases between the two ends. This clonotype has more than one count but fewer than ten. TCRdb re-called the RT-PCR reads with MiXCR, one entry per CDR3 protein. The repertoire holds 190,000 or so distinct CDR3 sequences, roughly two fifths seen once, with around 10% in the top ten. Sample: blood, either unsorted or a sorted T cell fraction (not recorded which). The TCR comes from a human donor who was either an allogeneic HSCT recipient or a stem cell or donor lymphocyte infusion donor (not recorded which). It is not recorded whose cells these are; they may come from a transplant donor. The chain employs TRBV9 and TRBJ1-1, with unresolved D. The CDR3, as DNA: TGTGCCAGCAGCGTAGGGGGTAGCACTGAAGCTTTCTTT. The encoded protein is CASSVGGSTEAFF.